This TCR beta chain derives from a study of blood T cells in healthy people across ages. Notes on this clonotype: Antigen: not known.

Study findings and constraints: CMV status of donors was not determined, possibly confounding expanded clonotype changes. Roughly linear declines in TCR beta diversity per million T cells occurred with age.

The second PCR ran about 7 to 12 cycles with a sample-barcoded 5' primer and J-beta primers. TCRdb passed the 5' RACE reads through MiXCR, listing each CDR3 protein once. The sample carries around 2 million distinct CDR3 sequences, 35% to 50% recorded once. Peripheral blood, around 9.4 milliliters per donor, was collected. Specimen: blood. The TCR comes from a human donor in good health.

CDR3 in amino acids: CASYSGGANEQYF. DNA of the CDR3: TGTGCCAGCTATAGCGGGGGGGCGAACGAGCAGTACTTC. The chain employs TRBV2 and TRBJ2-7, with 11 bases that match TRBD2. Germline values: CDR1 SNHLY, CDR2 FYNNEI. This CDR3 spans 13 amino acids. The V segment lost 8 bases and the J segment 5 bases; nucleotides outside the gene matches: 5.